These 3 T cell receptor beta chains were all obtained from the same sample, sequenced in a study of T cells after yellow fever vaccination. TCRdb recomputed calls from the 5' RACE reads with MiXCR, one row per CDR3 protein. Here the sample spans approximately 550,000 distinct CDR3 sequences, approximately 21% being singletons. This material consisted of PBMCs, taken 15 days after the yellow fever booster vaccination. The receptors were sampled from a young man who received the YFV17D yellow fever vaccine.

This chain links TRBV20-1 with TRBJ2-7; a weak D match, TRBD2 (6 bases). Germline V gene sequence: CDR1 DFQATT, CDR2 SNEGSKA (reference sequence). The germline V and J ends were trimmed by 5 bases and 3 bases, with 17 bases remaining between them. CDR3 length: 14 residues. This chain's CDR3 is CSAGSGGARYEQYF. CDR3 bases: TGCAGTGCTGGGAGTGGAGGGGCCCGCTACGAGCAGTACTTC.

The chain employs TRBV6-1 and TRBJ2-6; D is undetermined. V was cut by 2 bases and J by 0 bases, with 8 bases left in between. Germline V gene lookup returns CDR1 MNHNS and CDR2 SASEGT. The CDR3 is 16 amino acids. In nucleotides, the CDR3 is TGTGCCAGCAGTGAATCGCAGTACTCTGGGGCCAACGTCCTGACTTTC. Amino acid sequence: CASSESQYSGANVLTF.

V and J are TRBV6-5 and TRBJ1-1; D gene uncertain. Germline loops: CDR1 MNHEY, CDR2 SVGAGI. V lost 2 bases, J lost 1 base, and 11 bases lay in between. The CDR3 is 15 residues long. CDR3 sequence reads: CASSYGARPNTEAFF. The DNA of the CDR3 is TGTGCCAGCAGTTACGGTGCCCGTCCGAACACTGAAGCTTTCTTT.